Described below is a single TCR beta chain sequence and its context. Its target antigen remains unknown. No base-level quality is on record; no much larger clone is a single base apart. The junction shows trimming of 2 bases on V and 3 bases on J, plus 12 bases between the germline ends. As encoded in the germline V gene, CDR1 is KGHSH while CDR2 is LQKENI. The CDR3 starts with the cysteine, ends with the phenylalanine, and has 15 residues. Only CDR3 DNA is held: 45 bases, read in frame from base 1. In Seattle, one collaborating source enrolled patients while the infection was active and tracked those patients longitudinally over the course of disease. Collaborating institutions collected whole blood in K2EDTA tubes following their own protocols. For TCRbeta analysis, collaborator samples were shipped as frozen whole blood, as isolated PBMCs, or as DNA extracted from either sample type. The immunoSEQ Assay, a bias-controlled multiplex PCR, was used to amplify TCRbeta CDR3 regions from genomic DNA. As for the authors' bioinformatics: Within the assay, amplification of reference gene primers was used to estimate how many nucleated cells each sample contained. To quantify the absolute abundance of each unique TCRbeta CDR3 rearrangement, sequence reads were collapsed and filtered. Productive Simpson clonality was computed per sample as the square root of Simpson's diversity index over productive rearrangements. TCRdb took this table from immuneACCESS and kept in-frame rearrangements with V and J called. Such tables lack part of the clones; where checked against another copy, unresolved V genes explain under half of the gap, and the rest is unexplained. V and J calls and clone size are given by that table; D and trimming were obtained from the DNA. The sample profile shows about 210,000 clones; approximately 85% of them were found once. 4.5% to 5.5% of the sample lies in the top ten.

The source of the sample is a study of blood T cell repertoires in COVID-19 (TCRdb year 2020). Background for the entire study: The collaborator samples originated in the United States, Italy and Spain and spanned the acute and convalescent phases of COVID-19. Samples came from the ongoing ImmuneRACE study (first 160 participants) plus 1,254 subjects from 6 global collaborators. Nearly every sample came with metadata listing a de-identified subject ID, COVID-19 status, age in years and sex. Where HLA class I and class II types were available, the types were taken from metadata supplied by the sample provider, not from assay-based typing. Deeply sampled blood TCRbeta repertoires from subjects exposed to, actively infected with, or recovered from COVID-19 were included in the dataset. The material from the prospective study consisted of cDNA or gDNA derived from T cells, B-cell-depleted T cells, or PBMCs. The repertoires were released in a freely available public database intended as a resource for research on the immune response to SARS-CoV-2. The full study reports these points: The quantity of clinical and demographic metadata differed by source and by participant and was supplied without curation.

The chain is assembled from TRBV18 and TRBJ2-3, with TRBD2 as a weak D call on 7 bases. The clonotype originates from a woman aged 70-85 years with COVID-19, enrolled during active disease. The source material was peripheral blood. The CDR3 region: CASSPGGATTDTQYF. The sequenced DNA: TGTGCCAGCTCACCAGGGGGGGCTACGACAGATACGCAGTATTTT.